The source of this T cell receptor (beta chain) is a study of shared clonotypes between healthy human individuals. The CDR3 sequence is 16 residues long. The V gene's germline CDR1 is MNHEY and CDR2 SMNVEV (reference sequence). The J segment lost 6 bases and the V segment lost 2 bases, leaving 11 bases of the junction unmatched. This clone showed up just once. Sequencing on ten immunoSEQ deep assay plates was performed for unsorted PBMC DNA. Profiling relied on immunoSEQ multiplex PCR, and the TCRdb table lists in-frame clones only, not all of them. The data hold a few hundred thousand clones, with 65% to 80% observed a single time.

This sequence originates from a woman between 40 and 55 years old in good health. Some clones in this sample may be carry-over from other donors' samples. The V call is TRBV27, the J call TRBJ1-1; 8 bases are shared with TRBD1. Material: PBMCs. The chain's CDR3 is CASSLGTQSTGAEAFF. In DNA, the CDR3 is TGTGCCAGCAGTTTAGGGACCCAATCGACAGGGGCTGAAGCTTTCTTT.